The rows below give T cell receptor beta chains drawn from one sample of a study of blood T cell repertoires in COVID-19. Sequenced by immunoSEQ multiplex PCR; TCRdb stores in-frame clones only, minus some. In the table there are about 49,000 clones, about 90% of which are singletons. The sample comprised peripheral blood. The origin of the receptors is a woman aged 80 or over with COVID-19, enrolled during active disease. Both conserved end residues are part of each CDR3. D genes are given only for firm matches. A row's size may be missing; if present it is once, few, many or a size class.

NA	TRBV6-5	TRBJ2-7	TRBD1	CASDRVGEYEQYF	TGTGCCAGCGACAGGGTTGGAGAATACGAGCAGTACTTC
NA	TRBV6-5	TRBJ1-2	TRBD1	CASRPGTATFYGYTF	TGTGCCAGCAGGCCCGGGACAGCCACTTTCTATGGCTACACCTTC
NA	TRBV6-5	TRBJ2-1	TRBD2	CASRRTSGRANEQFF	TGTGCCAGCAGGCGAACTAGCGGGAGGGCCAATGAGCAGTTCTTC
NA	TRBV5-8	TRBJ1-3	NA	CASSLVGTGNTIYF	TGTGCCAGCAGCTTGGTTGGGACAGGAAACACCATATATTTT
NA	TRBV28	TRBJ2-7	NA	CASSTGTKSRYF	TGTGCCAGCAGCACCGGGACAAAAAGCCGGTACTTC
NA	TRBV7-9	TRBJ1-2	NA	CASSKGGLLGDNYGYTF	TGTGCCAGCAGCAAAGGGGGTCTTTTAGGGGATAACTATGGCTACACCTTC
NA	TRBV29-1	TRBJ2-1	NA	CSVEAVARIFF	TGCAGCGTTGAAGCGGTTGCCAGGATCTTCTTC
once	TRBV7-8	TRBJ1-5	NA	CASSSQLHNQPQHF	TGTGCCAGCAGCTCACAGCTACACAATCAGCCCCAGCATTTT
NA	TRBV28	TRBJ2-7	NA	CASSSWTELTYEQYF	TGTGCCAGCAGTTCGTGGACAGAACTCACCTACGAGCAGTACTTC
NA	TRBV10-1	TRBJ2-1	NA	CASQKGKHNEQFF	TGCGCCAGCCAAAAGGGGAAACACAATGAGCAGTTCTTC
once	TRBV5-1	TRBJ2-5	NA	CASSQVEGGETQYF	TGCGCCAGCAGCCAGGTCGAGGGCGGAGAGACCCAGTACTTC
NA	TRBV7-9	TRBJ2-7	NA	CASSLGNRQGLLAEQYF	TGTGCCAGCAGCTTAGGGAACCGACAAGGCCTCCTCGCCGAGCAGTACTTC
NA	TRBV6-5	TRBJ1-1	TRBD1	CASTADRGNTEAFF	TGTGCCAGCACCGCGGACAGGGGGAACACTGAAGCTTTCTTT
NA	TRBV18	TRBJ2-7	NA	CASSAGLLGDYEQYF	TGTGCCAGCTCAGCGGGGTTGTTAGGGGACTACGAGCAGTACTTC
NA	TRBV5-1	TRBJ2-3	TRBD1	CASSSPLLTGYRGTDTQYF	TGCGCCAGCAGCAGTCCACTTCTCACCGGGTACAGGGGAACAGATACGCAGTATTTT